The source of this TCR beta chain is a study of regulatory T cells in long-lasting Graves disease. This clonotype was seen repeatedly, ten times or more. As yet, its antigen is unknown. With iRepertoire HTBI primers and Arm-PCR of CDR3 regions, TCR beta libraries were built. TCRdb reprocessed the multiplex PCR reads via MiXCR and lists one record per CDR3 protein. Of 520,000 or so distinct CDR3 sequences in the sample, more than 10% were seen once. Findings and limits, study-wide: Persistent disease showed a preference for TRBV28, TRBJ1-2 and TRBJ2-5.

The time point is: newly diagnosed GD, antithyroid drugs for less than 3 months. TCR sequences were obtained from RNA taken from PBMCs. Germline-derived CDR1 and CDR2 are ENHRY and SYGVKD. The CDR3 runs to 13 residues. The V end lost 4 bases, the J end lost 1 base, and 7 bases lay between the germline ends. This sample was also put to use in a study of T cells in Graves' hyperthyroidism and ophthalmopathy. From that paper: A model of 13 V-J pairs discriminated ophthalmopathy from stable hyperthyroidism.

Sequenced here: peripheral blood mononuclear cells (PBMCs), sampled at new diagnosis, from a patient treated with antithyroid drugs. The source is a woman younger than 45 with Graves disease. This chain connects TRBV10-3 to TRBJ1-1; D is perhaps TRBD1 (5 bases). Here the CDR3 DNA reads TGTGCCATCAGTGGTACAGGGAACACTGAAGCTTTCTTT. It yields the protein CAISGTGNTEAFF.